This record looks at one T cell receptor beta chain sequence and its context. Its antigen is undetermined. This entry comes from a study of T cell responses to AZD1222 COVID-19 vaccine. On the study more broadly: Pooled together were second doses at about 4 or about 12 weeks.

Points from the study as a whole: Nearly half of the spike-specific TCRs reportedly recognize variant regions that carry no mutations. Donors skewed white British and female; clonal diversity was possibly underestimated. Spike-spanning, vaccine-associated CD4 TCRs were dominant at 160-218 and 743-854.

This CDR3 contains 16 residues. Trimming left V 2 bases short and J 4 bases short, with 14 bases between. Germline V CDR1 and CDR2: MGHRA, YSYEKL. Method: immunoSEQ multiplex PCR; TCRdb's copy keeps in-frame clones and lacks some. This sample carries 110,000 or so clones, 85% to 90% of them seen once, and the ten largest clones take 2% to 3%. The material sequenced was peripheral blood, taken on day 0 of AZD1222 vaccination. The source of this sequence is an adult in good health. The V and J genes are TRBV4-1 and TRBJ2-2; D may be TRBD2 (6 bases). CDR3 nucleotides: TGCGCCAGCAGCCAATCGATGGGACTTCTCACCGGGGAGCTGTTTTTT. It codes for CASSQSMGLLTGELFF.